A single sample is the source of the 9 T cell receptor beta chains below, sequenced in a study of metastatic and nonmetastatic thyroid tumors (dated by TCRdb to about 2020). Before undergoing thyroid surgery, none of the patients had been given any kind of treatment. Library generation was performed with PCR. TCRdb names Illumina HiSeq 4000 as the instrument used. TCRdb ran its own pipeline on the public reads, namely fastp trimming at Q25 and MiXCR clone calling, and kept in-frame beta chains. Present in this sample are around 20,000 clones, approximately 15% of which were seen just once. The top ten clonotypes cover more than 9% of the sample. The sample consisted of tumor tissue. The receptors originated from a female donor with papillary thyroid cancer or a benign thyroid nodule (not recorded which). Some clones in this sample may be carry-over from other donors' samples.

Many counts were recorded for this clone. V usage is TRBV19 and J usage is TRBJ1-1, with 9 bases identical to TRBD1. Germline assignment: CDR1 LNHDA and CDR2 SQIVND (reference sequence). This CDR3 is 16 amino acids long. The trim removed 2 bases at V and 0 bases at J, leaving 4 bases unmatched. CDR3 loop: CASSIWTGVVNTEAFF. Here the CDR3 DNA reads TGTGCCAGTAGTATATGGACAGGGGTTGTGAACACTGAAGCTTTCTTT.

V is TRBV29-1 and J is TRBJ1-1; TRBD1 might be the D (5 bases). Germline assignment: CDR1 SQVTM and CDR2 ANQGSEA. Trimming stripped 2 bases from V and 0 bases from J, with 13 bases between. CDR3 length: 15 amino acids. This CDR3 is CSVEYNPGLNTEAFF. The DNA of the CDR3 is TGCAGCGTTGAATATAACCCGGGGCTGAACACTGAAGCTTTCTTT.

This rearrangement joins TRBV5-1 to TRBJ2-5; D gene uncertain. The ends were cut back, 2 bases at V and 5 bases at J, with 1 base in the middle. CDR3 length: 10 amino acids. Germline lookup yields CDR1 SGHRS and CDR2 YFSETQ. The CDR3 here is CASSFETQYF. DNA of the CDR3: TGCGCCAGCAGCTTCGAGACCCAGTACTTC.

This clone has only a few counts. A much larger clone lies one base from this, so it may be a read error. In DNA form, the CDR3 reads TGTGCCAGCAGCTCCATAGCGGTAGGGACCTACGAGCAGTACTTC. It is translated as CASSSIAVGTYEQYF. The rearrangement joins TRBV7-9 to TRBJ2-7; maybe TRBD2 (6 bases). V was cut by 4 bases and J by 2 bases, with 15 bases left in between. This CDR3 has 15 residues. Germline V gene data show CDR1 as SEHNR and CDR2 as FQNEAQ (reference sequence).

This clone was counted many times. This chain uses TRBV14 with TRBJ1-2; the match to TRBD1 covers 8 bases. Germline loops: CDR1 SGHDN, CDR2 FVKESK. After removal of 4 bases from V and 4 bases from J, the junction contained 5 bases not matched to a gene. CDR3 length: 14 residues. In DNA form, the CDR3 reads TGTGCCAGCAGCCCCGGGACAGGCTTCTATGGCTACACCTTC. Translated, it gives CASSPGTGFYGYTF.

This chain joins TRBV20-1 and TRBJ2-2; D possibly matches TRBD1 or TRBD2 (6 bases each). V lost 1 base, J lost 14 bases, and 23 bases lay in between. Germline-derived CDR1 and CDR2 are DFQATT and SNEGSKA (reference sequence). This CDR3 is built from 15 residues. The CDR3 DNA reads TGCAGTGCTAGAGGATGGGGGGCCAACACCGGGTATCTGTTTTTT. It encodes CSARGWGANTGYLFF.

Worth noting for this clone: Germline is not matched at one junction end, which may reflect a read error. The chain has TRBV7-9 and TRBJ1-4; 7 bases map to TRBD1. CDR1 SEHNR and CDR2 FQNEAQ come from the germline V gene (reference sequence). CDR3 length: 15 amino acids. The CDR3 DNA sequence: TGTGCCAGCAGCTGGGACAGTGCCGGTAATCAAAAACTGTTTTTT. Translation: CASSWDSAGNQKLFF.

V usage is TRBV5-6 and J usage is TRBJ1-2, with 7 bases that match TRBD1. The germline V gene encodes CDR1 SGHDT and CDR2 YYEEEE. The J segment lost 4 bases and the V segment lost 3 bases, leaving 12 bases of the junction unmatched. The CDR3 has 16 amino acids. The CDR3 reads CASSSKTGCCFYGYTF. DNA of the CDR3: TGTGCCAGCAGCTCCAAGACAGGGTGCTGTTTCTATGGCTACACCTTC.

With respect to this clone: A clone one base away is much larger, so this may be a read error. The chain links TRBV5-4 to TRBJ2-1, with TRBD2 identical over 9 bases. CDR1 and CDR2 from the germline V gene are SGHNT and YYREEE (reference sequence). V trimming: 0 bases; J trimming: 5 bases; junction bases outside the gene matches: 6. The CDR3 sequence is 16 residues long. The CDR3 sequence: CASSLAVTSGHNEQFF. For the CDR3, the DNA is TGTGCCAGCAGCTTGGCCGTGACTAGCGGCCACAATGAGCAGTTCTTC. Combining the CDR3 with reference TRBV5-4 and TRBJ2-1 gives the whole variable domain ETGVTQSPTHLIKTRGQQVTLRCSSQSGHNTVSWYQQALGQGPQFIFQYYREEENGRGNFPPRFSGLQFPNYSSELNVNALELDDSALYLCASSLAVTSGHNEQFFGPGTRLTVL.